The 15 T cell receptor beta chains presented below share a single source sample, sequenced in a study of blood T cell repertoires in COVID-19. Libraries were prepared by immunoSEQ multiplex PCR; TCRdb keeps only in-frame clonotypes and omits some of them. The repertoire holds some 130,000 clones, with 80% to 90% as singletons. The sample comprised peripheral blood. The receptor set was obtained from a man aged 50-60 years with active or convalescent COVID-19.

The chain joins TRBV9 to TRBJ2-1; TRBD1 matches 12 bases. The CDR3 is 17 amino acids. With V trimmed by 0 bases and J by 4 bases, 5 bases remained unmatched. Germline V gene lookup returns CDR1 SGDLS and CDR2 YYNGEE. CDR3 coding DNA: TGTGCCAGCAGCGTAGTGGGGGGACAGGGGGCTTACAATGAGCAGTTCTTC. Encoded protein: CASSVVGGQGAYNEQFF.

This clone was recorded once. The rearrangement joins TRBV3-1 (or the pseudogene TRBV3-2) to TRBJ2-1; TRBD2 matches at 9 bases. In germline, CDR1 is LGHDT, CDR2 YNNKEL (reference sequence). The J segment lost 2 bases and the V segment lost 0 bases, leaving 5 bases of the junction unmatched. The CDR3 extends over 17 amino acids. CDR3 region: CASSQDASGTTYNEQFF. DNA of the CDR3: TGTGCCAGCAGCCAAGATGCTAGCGGGACAACCTACAATGAGCAGTTCTTC.

Comments on this clone: Other DNA sequences within the sample encode an identical CDR3. The chain has TRBV20-1 and TRBJ2-3; perhaps TRBD1 as D (5 bases). CDR1 is DFQATT and CDR2 is SNEGSKA in the germline V gene (reference sequence). The CDR3 is made up of 11 amino acids. V lost 2 bases to trimming and J lost 5 bases, with 5 bases between them. The CDR3 loop is CSARRGDTQYF. The CDR3 coding sequence is TGCAGTGCTAGAAGGGGAGATACGCAGTATTTT.

This chain links TRBV29-1 with TRBJ1-4; 9 nucleotides align to TRBD1. Germline CDR1 is SQVTM and CDR2 is ANQGSEA. After removal of 0 bases from V and 6 bases from J, the junction contained 8 bases not matched to a gene. The CDR3 has 16 residues. CDR3 in amino acids: CSVEEPGTGRDEKLFF. The CDR3 DNA reads TGCAGCGTTGAAGAACCTGGGACAGGGAGGGATGAAAAACTGTTTTTT.

The J gene is TRBJ2-1, the V gene TRBV14; no clear D gene. Between the trimmed V and J ends, which lost 1 base and 9 bases, there was a span of 10 bases. Germline V gives CDR1 SGHDN, CDR2 FVKESK. The CDR3 is 13 amino acids. The CDR3 bases are TGTGCCAGCAGCCAAGCGGTAGGCGGTGAGCAGTTCTTC. It translates to CASSQAVGGEQFF.

This clone was detected once. Germline and junction disagree at one end, which may indicate a read error. The chain recombines TRBV6-6 with TRBJ2-1; D is undetermined. This CDR3 comprises 12 residues. Germline CDR1 MNHNY, CDR2 SVGAGI (reference sequence). The CDR3 protein is CASSYSNNEQFF. Here the CDR3 DNA reads TGTGCCAGCAGTTACTCCAACAATGAGCAGTTCTTC.

The V gene is TRBV9, the J gene TRBJ2-5; no definite D call. CDR1 is SGDLS and CDR2 is YYNGEE in the germline V gene. The V end was cut by 0 bases, the J end by 5 bases, with 17 bases between. This CDR3 has 16 amino acids. As DNA, the CDR3 is TGTGCCAGCAGCGTAGATGGCAGGTTGATCGTCGAGACCCAGTACTTC. Translating it yields CASSVDGRLIVETQYF.

The J gene is TRBJ1-1, the V gene TRBV19; D is uncertain. Germline V CDR1 and CDR2: LNHDA, SQIVND (reference sequence). This CDR3 is 13 amino acids long. V was clipped by 6 bases and J by 3 bases, with 11 bases between them. CDR3 bases: TGTGCCAGTAGCCGACGGGGAGACACTGAAGCTTTCTTT. Its protein is CASSRRGDTEAFF.

This chain links TRBV24-1 with TRBJ2-2; 9 bases agree with TRBD2. CDR1 is KGHDR and CDR2 is SFDVKD in the germline V gene. With V trimmed by 7 bases and J by 8 bases, 10 bases remained unmatched. The CDR3 extends over 15 amino acids. CDR3 coding DNA: TGTGCCACCAGGGGAGCCGGGACTAGCACAGGGGAGCTGTTTTTT. This codes for CATRGAGTSTGELFF.

The genes are TRBV6-7 and TRBJ1-4, with 8 bases matching TRBD1. TRBV6-7 carries the ORF label, with uncertain function. The CDR3 covers 13 residues. V gave up 11 bases and J gave up 7 bases; unmatched junction bases: 9. DNA for the CDR3: TGTGCCGCACTGACAGGGGAGGGTGAAAAACTGTTTTTT. Residues: CAALTGEGEKLFF.

The chain is built from TRBV24-1 and TRBJ2-1; 7 nucleotides line up with TRBD2. V lost 7 bases to trimming and J lost 4 bases; unmatched junction nucleotides: 3. Germline V gene data show CDR1 as KGHDR and CDR2 as SFDVKD. This CDR3 region has 13 residues. The CDR3 loop reads CATRGTTYNEQFF. The CDR3, as DNA: TGTGCCACCAGAGGGACTACTTACAATGAGCAGTTCTTC.

This clone appeared once. The chain employs TRBV19 and TRBJ1-5; the D gene is possibly TRBD1 (5 bases). The CDR3 contains 17 residues. Trimming took off 7 bases at V and 3 bases at J, with 22 bases between the two ends. Germline V gene data show CDR1 as LNHDA and CDR2 as SQIVND (reference sequence). The chain's CDR3 is CASNRNWGQFDNQPQHF. CDR3 bases: TGTGCCAGTAACCGAAATTGGGGCCAGTTTGACAATCAGCCCCAGCATTTT.

This clone turned up a few times. The chain is built from TRBV7-7 and TRBJ1-4; TRBD1 matches at 10 bases. With V trimmed by 1 base and J by 5 bases, 4 bases remained unmatched. Germline V gene lookup returns CDR1 SSHAT and CDR2 FNYEAQ (reference sequence). The length of the CDR3 is 16 residues. CDR3 coding DNA: TGTGCCAGCAGCTTAGGGACAGGGGGGCCGAATGAAAAACTGTTTTTT. It codes for CASSLGTGGPNEKLFF.

The chain uses TRBV9 and TRBJ2-7, with 8 bases lining up with TRBD1. J was trimmed by 2 bases and V by 4 bases; bases with no gene match: 8. Germline CDR1 is SGDLS and CDR2 is YYNGEE. The CDR3 length is 15 residues. CDR3 coding DNA: TGTGCCAGCAGCTTACGGACAGGGCCTGCCTACGAGCAGTACTTC. Amino acid sequence: CASSLRTGPAYEQYF.

This chain uses TRBV27 with TRBJ1-3; TRBD1 might be the D (5 bases). V lost 3 bases and J lost 0, with 6 bases in between. The CDR3 has 14 residues. CDR1 is MNHEY and CDR2 is SMNVEV in the germline V gene (reference sequence). The CDR3 nucleotides are TGTGCCAGCAGTTTCGGGGGCTCTGGAAACACCATATATTTT. It is translated as CASSFGGSGNTIYF.